This T cell receptor (beta chain) was recovered during a study of blood T cell repertoires in COVID-19. Assay used: immunoSEQ multiplex PCR; TCRdb lists only in-frame clones, some missing. Of about 120,000 clones in the sample, approximately 82% are singletons; the top ten hold around 4%. The CDR3 length is 13 residues. Germline CDR1 is SNHLY and CDR2 is FYNNEI. Trimming took 8 bases from V and 3 from J, leaving 11 bases between them. The chain has TRBV2 and TRBJ1-5; D might be TRBD1 (6 bases). The sample taken for sequencing was peripheral blood. The clonotype was recovered from a woman in her forties or fifties with acute or convalescent COVID-19. The CDR3 DNA follows: TGTGCCAGCGCGGACAGCAACAATCAGCCCCAGCATTTT. Residues: CASADSNNQPQHF.